This T cell receptor beta chain was identified in a study of blood T cell repertoires in COVID-19. Study-level background: PBMCs, B-cell-depleted T cells, or T cells provided the cDNA or gDNA that made up the material.

This CDR3 comprises 16 residues. Germline CDR1 and CDR2: MDHEN and SYDVKM. Trimming took off 2 bases at V and 0 bases at J, with 14 bases between the two ends. Libraries were prepared by immunoSEQ multiplex PCR; TCRdb keeps only in-frame clonotypes and omits some of them. The sample has about 170,000 clones, approximately 91% seen once. Sequencing was performed on peripheral blood. The rearrangement uses TRBV28 and TRBJ2-7, with D possibly TRBD2 on 6 matching bases. The TCR originated in a man between 18 and 35 years old with COVID-19, enrolled during active disease. The CDR3 sequence is CASSLMSSASSYEQYF. CDR3 nucleotide sequence: TGTGCCAGCAGTTTAATGTCTAGCGCAAGCTCCTACGAGCAGTACTTC. Combining the CDR3 with reference TRBV28 and TRBJ2-7 gives the whole variable domain DVKVTQSSRYLVKRTGEKVFLECVQDMDHENMFWYRQDPGLGLRLIYFSYDVKMKEKGDIPEGYSVSREKKERFSLILESASTNQTSMYLCASSLMSSASSYEQYFGPGTRLTVT.